The text below deals with one T cell receptor beta chain. Its antigen is still unknown. This specimen comes from a study of blood T cells in healthy people across ages. Findings and limits, study-wide: The long-lived group displayed more naive CD4+ cells, plus higher diversity, than the aged donors did.

CDR1 SGHAT and CDR2 FQDESV come from the germline V gene (reference sequence). Trimming removed 3 bases from V and 3 bases from J; junction bases left unmatched: 4. The CDR3 covers 16 residues. The second PCR ran 7 to 11 cycles with a sample-barcoded 5' primer and J-beta primers. The template-switch adaptor, which had 12 random nucleotides, put a tag on each cDNA molecule. A single record per CDR3 protein comes from TCRdb applying MiXCR to the 5' RACE reads. The profile shows over 1,500,000 distinct CDR3 sequences, more than 35% of them singletons. The sequencing sample was made of blood. J is TRBJ2-6 and V is TRBV11-1, with 8 bases that match TRBD1. The receptor was derived from a human donor in good health. CDR3 DNA sequence: TGTGCCAGCAGCTTCCAGGGGGCGCGTGGGGCCAACGTCCTGACTTTC. Its translation is CASSFQGARGANVLTF.